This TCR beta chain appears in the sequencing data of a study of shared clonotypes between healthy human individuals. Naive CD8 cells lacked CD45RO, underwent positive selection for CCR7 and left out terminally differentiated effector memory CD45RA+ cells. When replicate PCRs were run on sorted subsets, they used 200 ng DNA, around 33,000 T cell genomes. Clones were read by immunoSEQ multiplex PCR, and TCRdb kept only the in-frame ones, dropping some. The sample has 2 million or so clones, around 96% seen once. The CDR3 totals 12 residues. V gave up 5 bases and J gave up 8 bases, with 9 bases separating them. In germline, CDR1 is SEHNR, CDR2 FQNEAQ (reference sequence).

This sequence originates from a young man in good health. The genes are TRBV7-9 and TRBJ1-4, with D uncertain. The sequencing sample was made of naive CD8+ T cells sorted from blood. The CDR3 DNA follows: TGTGCCAGCAGCGACGGACGGGAAAAACTGTTTTTT. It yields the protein CASSDGREKLFF. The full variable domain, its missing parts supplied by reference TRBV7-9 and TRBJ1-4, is DTGVSQNPRHKITKRGQNVTFRCDPISEHNRLYWYRQTLGQGPEFLTYFQNEAQLEKSRLLSDRFSAERPKGSFSTLEIQRTEQGDSAMYLCASSDGREKLFFGSGTQLSVL.